This paragraph covers one T cell receptor beta chain sequence. The sample belongs to a study of blood T cell repertoires in COVID-19. Study as a whole: Acute and convalescent COVID-19 specimens originated in the United States, Italy and Spain. In each case, the material was cDNA or gDNA derived from T cells, B-cell-depleted T cells, or PBMCs.

In the study's own analysis: From reference gene primer amplification, estimates of nucleated cell counts were derived. The assay was immunoSEQ multiplex PCR, and TCRdb's table has in-frame clones only and misses some. The DNA gave D and trimming, while V, J and clone size come from that table. Of some 380,000 clones detected, 70% to 85% appear once; the ten largest clones hold more than 0.95%. The specimen sequenced was peripheral blood. The TCR sequence derives from a human donor with acute or convalescent COVID-19. The donor label of this sample is uncertain.

CDR3 protein: CASRSTGHNTEAFF. DNA for the CDR3: TGTGCCAGCAGGTCAACAGGCCACAACACTGAAGCTTTCTTT. The chain recombines TRBV11-2 with TRBJ1-1, with a weak D call TRBD1 (5 bases). The V end lost 6 bases, the J end lost 2 bases, and 13 bases lay between the germline ends. The CDR3 has 14 residues. Germline-derived CDR1 and CDR2 are SGHAT and FQNNGV.